This T cell receptor beta chain emerged from a study of ipilimumab plus nivolumab after autologous stem cell transplantation. General study points: TCR repertoire, Treg phenotype and gut microbiota reportedly support more study of this approach.

Sequencing was performed with immunoSEQ multiplex PCR; in TCRdb, only in-frame clones are kept and a portion is missing. The sample lists roughly 15,000 clones, roughly 80% occurring once. About this clone: Its specificity is not known.

Sequencing used PBMCs, obtained in a trial of ipilimumab plus nivolumab as post-transplant consolidation. The source of this sequence is a male donor with diffuse large B-cell lymphoma.

The CDR3 protein is CASSRGGGGRQDEQYF. The CDR3 bases are TGTGCCAGTAGTAGGGGCGGTGGGGGTAGGCAAGACGAGCAGTACTTC. The chain combines TRBV19 with TRBJ2-7; perhaps D is TRBD1 or TRBD2 (5 bases each). The CDR3 loop spans 16 amino acids. Per germline, CDR1 LNHDA and CDR2 SQIVND (reference sequence). Trimming shortened V by 4 bases and J by 5 bases, and 21 bases separated the two germline ends.